This T cell receptor (beta chain) emerged from a study of blood T cell repertoires in COVID-19. Study information: Sample material is recorded as cDNA or gDNA derived from T cells, B-cell-depleted T cells, or PBMCs.

This CDR3 region has 16 residues. Trimming shortened V by 0 bases and J by 1 base, and 12 bases separated the two germline ends. Germline values: CDR1 KGHSH, CDR2 LQKENI. Clones were sequenced by immunoSEQ multiplex PCR, and TCRdb holds only the in-frame ones, with some missing. The sample contains 310,000 or so clones, 89% of which appear only once. The chain combines TRBV18 with TRBJ2-5, with D possibly TRBD2 on 5 matching bases. This receptor was identified in a middle-aged woman who had recovered from COVID-19. Sequencing used PBMCs or T cells enriched from blood (not recorded which). CDR3 residues: CASSPPLAEFQETQYF. The CDR3 DNA is TGTGCCAGCTCACCACCTCTAGCCGAGTTCCAAGAGACCCAGTACTTC.